These T cell receptor beta chains were read from a single sample in a study of cytomegalovirus exposure and HLA in healthy donors. Measured with immunoSEQ multiplex PCR; TCRdb has only the in-frame clones, and not every one. The data contain about 220,000 clones, 80% to 85% of them singletons. The sequencing sample was made of PBMCs. These TCRs come from a boy younger than 10 in good health and CMV-seronegative. Each CDR3 is given with its conserved first and last residue. The order of the fields is J gene, V gene, D gene, clone size, CDR3 DNA, CDR3 protein. A D gene is named only where the DNA matches it firmly. Clone size, where shown, is once, few, many, or a class for clones that have expanded.

TRBJ2-1	TRBV5-1	TRBD2	NA	TGCGCCAGCAGCTCACCTAGCGGGAGGTACTACAATGAGCAGTTCTTC	CASSSPSGRYYNEQFF
TRBJ1-1	TRBV29-1	NA	few	TGCAGCGTTCCCGGGAACACTGAAGCTTTCTTT	CSVPGNTEAFF
TRBJ2-5	TRBV5-4	TRBD2	NA	TGTGCCAGCAGCTCCCCAGCGGGGCTCCAAGAGACCCAGTACTTC	CASSSPAGLQETQYF
TRBJ1-5	TRBV6-1	NA	NA	TGTGCCAGCAGTTCGCCGGCAGGGAGGGAGCCCCCGCATTTT	CASSSPAGREPPHF
TRBJ2-2	TRBV6-5	NA	few	TGTGCCAGCAGTACGACTAGTCCCGGGGAGCTGTTTTTT	CASSTTSPGELFF
TRBJ2-3	TRBV7-7	TRBD2	NA	TGTGCTAGCAGTCTGGGACTAGCGGCCCCCGCGGATACGCAGTATTTT	CASSLGLAAPADTQYF
TRBJ2-1	TRBV5-4	NA	once	TGTGCCAGCAGCTTGGGACTCGACAATGAGCAGTTCTTC	CASSLGLDNEQFF
TRBJ2-1	TRBV6-6	NA	few	TGTGCCAGCAGGTCCACAGGGAGTATCAATGAGCAGTTCTTC	CASRSTGSINEQFF
TRBJ1-1	TRBV15	NA	NA	TGTGCCACCAGCGGCAGGGTGGGCACTGAAGCTTTCTTT	CATSGRVGTEAFF
TRBJ2-7	TRBV28	TRBD1	NA	TGTGCCAGCAGTCCGGGGACAGGGGGATTGAACGAGCAGTACTTC	CASSPGTGGLNEQYF
TRBJ2-5	TRBV5-4	TRBD1	NA	TGTGCCAGCAGTAGGACAGGGGACCAAGAGACCCAGTACTTC	CASSRTGDQETQYF
TRBJ1-4	TRBV11-2	NA	NA	TGTGCCAGCGGCAGGGGTGGCACTAATGAAAAACTGTTTTTT	CASGRGGTNEKLFF
TRBJ2-3	TRBV30	TRBD2	NA	TGTGCCTGGAGTGTAATACGGGGGGGCACAGATACGCAGTATTTT	CAWSVIRGGTDTQYF
TRBJ1-4	TRBV12-5	NA	NA	TGTGCTAGTGGTTCCCCCGGGACTCAGGTGTCGAACGAAAAACTGTTTTTT	CASGSPGTQVSNEKLFF